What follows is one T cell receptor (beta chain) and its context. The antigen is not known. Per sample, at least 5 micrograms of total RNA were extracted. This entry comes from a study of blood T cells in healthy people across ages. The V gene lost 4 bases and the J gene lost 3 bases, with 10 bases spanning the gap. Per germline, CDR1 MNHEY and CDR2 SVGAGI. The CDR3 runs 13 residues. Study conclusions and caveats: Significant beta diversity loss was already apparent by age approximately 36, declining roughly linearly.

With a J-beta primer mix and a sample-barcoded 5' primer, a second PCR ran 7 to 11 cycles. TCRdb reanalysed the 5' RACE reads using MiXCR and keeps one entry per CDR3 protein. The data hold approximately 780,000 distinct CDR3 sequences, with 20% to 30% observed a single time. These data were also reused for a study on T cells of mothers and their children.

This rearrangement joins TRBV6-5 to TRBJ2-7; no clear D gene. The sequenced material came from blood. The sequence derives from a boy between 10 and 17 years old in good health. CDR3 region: CASSSPGLYEQYF. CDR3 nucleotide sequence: TGTGCCAGCAGTTCCCCCGGTCTCTACGAGCAGTACTTC.